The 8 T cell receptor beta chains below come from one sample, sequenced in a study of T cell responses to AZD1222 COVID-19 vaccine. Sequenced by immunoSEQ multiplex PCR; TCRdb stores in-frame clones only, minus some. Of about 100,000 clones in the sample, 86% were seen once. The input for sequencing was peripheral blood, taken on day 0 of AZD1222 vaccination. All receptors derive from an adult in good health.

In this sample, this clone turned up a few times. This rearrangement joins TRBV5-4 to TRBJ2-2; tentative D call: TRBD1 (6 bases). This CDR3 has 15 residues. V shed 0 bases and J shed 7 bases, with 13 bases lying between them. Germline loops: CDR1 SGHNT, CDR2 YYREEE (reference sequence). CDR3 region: CASSLGGQGIGELFF. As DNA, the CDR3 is TGTGCCAGCAGCTTGGGGGGACAAGGGATCGGGGAGCTGTTTTTT.

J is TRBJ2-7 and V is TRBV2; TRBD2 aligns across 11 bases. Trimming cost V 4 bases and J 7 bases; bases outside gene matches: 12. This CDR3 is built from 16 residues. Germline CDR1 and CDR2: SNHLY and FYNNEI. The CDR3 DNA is TGTGCCAGCAGTGCCTGGAAACTAGCGGGAGCTAGAGAGCAGTACTTC. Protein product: CASSAWKLAGAREQYF.

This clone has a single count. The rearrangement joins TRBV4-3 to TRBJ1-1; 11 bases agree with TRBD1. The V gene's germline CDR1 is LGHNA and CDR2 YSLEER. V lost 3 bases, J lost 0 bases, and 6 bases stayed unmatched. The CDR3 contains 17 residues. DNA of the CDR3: TGCGCCAGCAGCCAGGACAGGGGGCGCAGACTGAACACTGAAGCTTTCTTT. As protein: CASSQDRGRRLNTEAFF.

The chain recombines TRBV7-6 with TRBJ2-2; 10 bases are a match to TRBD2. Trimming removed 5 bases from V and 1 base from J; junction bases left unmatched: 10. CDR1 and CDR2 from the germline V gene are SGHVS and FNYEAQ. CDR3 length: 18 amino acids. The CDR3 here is CASSLEASGRGNTGELFF. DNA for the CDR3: TGTGCCAGCAGCCTTGAGGCTAGCGGGAGAGGGAACACCGGGGAGCTGTTTTTT.

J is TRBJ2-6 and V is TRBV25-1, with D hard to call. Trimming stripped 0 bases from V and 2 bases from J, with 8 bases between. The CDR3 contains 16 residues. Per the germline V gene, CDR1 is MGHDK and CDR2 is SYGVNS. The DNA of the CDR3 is TGTGCCAGCAGTGAATACAGTCAGGCTGGGGCCAACGTCCTGACTTTC. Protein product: CASSEYSQAGANVLTF.

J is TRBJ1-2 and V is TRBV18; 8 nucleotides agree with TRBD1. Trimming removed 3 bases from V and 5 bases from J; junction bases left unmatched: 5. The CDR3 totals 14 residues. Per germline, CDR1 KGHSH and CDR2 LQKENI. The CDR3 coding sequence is TGTGCCAGCTCACCTGGACAGGGCCTGTATGGCTACACCTTC. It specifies CASSPGQGLYGYTF.

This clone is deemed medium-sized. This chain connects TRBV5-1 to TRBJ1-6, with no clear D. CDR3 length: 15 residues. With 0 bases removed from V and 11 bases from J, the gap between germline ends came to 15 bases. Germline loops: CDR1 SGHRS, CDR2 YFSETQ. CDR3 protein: CASSLDGGFNPPLHF. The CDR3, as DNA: TGCGCCAGCAGCTTGGATGGAGGGTTCAATCCACCCCTCCACTTT.

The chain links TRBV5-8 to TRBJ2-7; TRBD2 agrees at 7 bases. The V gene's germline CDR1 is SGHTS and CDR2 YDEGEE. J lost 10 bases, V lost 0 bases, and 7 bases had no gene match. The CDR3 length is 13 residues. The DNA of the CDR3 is TGTGCCAGCAGCTTGGAGCCTAGCGGAACCCAGTACTTC. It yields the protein CASSLEPSGTQYF.